Following are 8 T cell receptor beta chains from one sample sequenced in a study of T-cell memory formation after mild COVID-19. TCRdb processed the 5' RACE reads anew with MiXCR; each CDR3 protein has one entry. The sample holds roughly 450,000 distinct CDR3 sequences, 15% to 20% seen once. Material for sequencing was PBMCs or a T cell subset sorted from them (not recorded which). These receptors were obtained from an adult woman who had mild COVID-19 (a few samples of this study predate the infection). Cell type and time point are not known.

This clonotype turned up a few times. Here the CDR3 reads CASSLFGQSDGYTF. The CDR3 DNA reads TGCGCCAGCAGCTTGTTTGGACAGTCGGATGGCTACACCTTC. The rearrangement joins TRBV5-1 to TRBJ1-2, with a weak D call TRBD1 (6 bases). This CDR3 spans 14 amino acids. Germline CDR1 and CDR2: SGHRS and YFSETQ. The V end lost 1 base, the J end lost 6 bases, and 13 bases lay between the germline ends. The whole variable domain, filled in from reference TRBV5-1 and TRBJ1-2, reads KAGVTQTPRYLIKTRGQQVTLSCSPISGHRSVSWYQQTPGQGLQFLFEYFSETQRNKGNFPGRFSGRQFSNSRSEMNVSTLELGDSALYLCASSLFGQSDGYTFGSGTRLTVV.

The chain couples TRBV5-1 to TRBJ2-7; D is uncertain. In germline, CDR1 is SGHRS, CDR2 YFSETQ. This CDR3 is built from 14 residues. V was pared by 0 bases and J by 3 bases, with 10 bases between. In DNA form, the CDR3 reads TGCGCCAGCAGCTTGGTACCGGACCTCTACGAGCAGTACTTC. It translates to CASSLVPDLYEQYF.

The chain links TRBV12-3 or TRBV12-4 to TRBJ2-5, with D unclear. The CDR3 spans 11 residues. V was trimmed by 4 bases and J by 3 bases, leaving 3 bases between them. Written as DNA, the CDR3 is TGTGCCAGCAGTTCAAAAGAGACCCAGTACTTC. This translates into CASSSKETQYF.

The chain uses TRBV20-1 and TRBJ1-1, with D possibly matching TRBD1 (5 bases). CDR3 length: 13 amino acids. V lost 6 bases and J 5 bases, leaving 16 bases between the germline ends. CDR1 and CDR2 (germline): DFQATT, SNEGSKA (reference sequence). The CDR3 reads CSAHPQGKTEAFF. The DNA for the CDR3 is TGCAGTGCGCATCCCCAGGGCAAAACTGAAGCTTTCTTT.

This clonotype was seen a few times. J is TRBJ2-1 and V is TRBV5-5; TRBD2 aligns across 8 bases. Germline CDR1 is SGHKS and CDR2 is YYEKEE (reference sequence). With V trimmed by 0 bases and J by 0 bases, 5 bases remained unmatched. CDR3 length: 17 amino acids. This CDR3 is CASSLGFGRGSYNEQFF. In nucleotides, the CDR3 is TGTGCCAGCAGCTTGGGGTTCGGGAGGGGCTCCTACAATGAGCAGTTCTTC.

The chain employs TRBV6-2 or TRBV6-3 and TRBJ1-2; unclear D gene. There are 15 residues in the CDR3. V dropped 8 bases and J dropped 4 bases, with 20 bases sitting between them. The germline V gene has CDR1 MNHEY and CDR2 SVGEGT. CDR3 loop: CASSAYVAPTYGYTF. The CDR3 DNA follows: TGTGCCAGCTCGGCCTACGTTGCCCCAACCTATGGCTACACCTTC.

This clonotype was detected a few times. The rearrangement links TRBV4-1 to TRBJ2-3, with TRBD2 identical over 10 bases. V lost 3 bases to trimming and J lost 5 bases; unmatched junction nucleotides: 11. The CDR3 contains 17 residues. Germline loops: CDR1 MGHRA, CDR2 YSYEKL. This CDR3 is CASSQPWSGGAQDTQYF. CDR3 sequence (DNA): TGCGCCAGCAGCCAGCCCTGGAGCGGGGGGGCACAAGATACGCAGTATTTT.

This clonotype was counted only a few times. The chain carries TRBV11-3 and TRBJ2-1; the D gene is possibly TRBD1 (6 bases). This CDR3 comprises 11 residues. V was cut by 5 bases and J by 10 bases, with 9 bases left in between. Germline V gene data show CDR1 as SGHNT and CDR2 as YENEEA. CDR3 coding DNA: TGTGCCAGCAGCATGGGGACAGAGCAGTTCTTC. Translating gives CASSMGTEQFF. The variable domain in full, completed from reference TRBV11-3 and TRBJ2-1, reads EAGVVQSPRYKIIEKKQPVAFWCNPISGHNTLYWYLQNLGQGPELLIRYENEEAVDDSQLPKDRFSAERLKGVDSTLKIQPAELGDSAVYLCASSMGTEQFFGPGTRLTVL.